The 4 T cell receptor beta chains below were found in one sample sequenced in a study of control samples from healthy donors and cancer patients. Clones were read by immunoSEQ multiplex PCR, and TCRdb kept only the in-frame ones, dropping some. The sample consists of about 95,000 clones, approximately 91% of them appearing once. Sequenced material: blood. These receptors came from a woman younger than 45 in good health.

The J gene is TRBJ1-4, the V gene TRBV6-2 or TRBV6-3; unclear D gene. From germline, CDR1 is MNHEY and CDR2 SVGEGT. This CDR3 contains 14 residues. Trimming removed 0 bases at V and 7 bases at J, with 9 bases between. The CDR3 bases are TGTGCCAGCAGTTACTCGGAGGGAGGTGAAAAACTGTTTTTT. Its translation: CASSYSEGGEKLFF.

The V call is TRBV19, the J call TRBJ1-2, with 8 bases lining up with TRBD1. The J segment lost 4 bases and the V segment lost 8 bases, leaving 6 bases of the junction unmatched. The CDR3 runs to 13 residues. The germline gives CDR1 LNHDA, CDR2 SQIVND (reference sequence). Here the CDR3 reads CASRTGRAYGYTF. The CDR3, as DNA: TGTGCCAGTCGGACAGGGAGGGCCTATGGCTACACCTTC.

The chain is built from TRBV9 and TRBJ2-1, with D possibly TRBD2 on 5 matching bases. Trimming shortened V by 4 bases and J by 1 base, and 15 bases separated the two germline ends. Germline CDR1 reads SGDLS; CDR2 reads YYNGEE. The CDR3 is 16 residues long. The CDR3 DNA reads as TGTGCCAGCAGCCCCCGGGTAGCGATATCCTACAATGAGCAGTTCTTC. It specifies CASSPRVAISYNEQFF.

The chain uses TRBV9 and TRBJ1-5, with D perhaps matching TRBD1 (6 bases). Germline CDR1 SGDLS, CDR2 YYNGEE. This CDR3 spans 14 amino acids. V was cut by 3 bases and J by 6 bases, with 13 bases left in between. The CDR3 spells CASSGPGVGQPQHF. In nucleotides, the CDR3 is TGTGCCAGCAGCGGACCAGGGGTGGGTCAGCCCCAGCATTTT.